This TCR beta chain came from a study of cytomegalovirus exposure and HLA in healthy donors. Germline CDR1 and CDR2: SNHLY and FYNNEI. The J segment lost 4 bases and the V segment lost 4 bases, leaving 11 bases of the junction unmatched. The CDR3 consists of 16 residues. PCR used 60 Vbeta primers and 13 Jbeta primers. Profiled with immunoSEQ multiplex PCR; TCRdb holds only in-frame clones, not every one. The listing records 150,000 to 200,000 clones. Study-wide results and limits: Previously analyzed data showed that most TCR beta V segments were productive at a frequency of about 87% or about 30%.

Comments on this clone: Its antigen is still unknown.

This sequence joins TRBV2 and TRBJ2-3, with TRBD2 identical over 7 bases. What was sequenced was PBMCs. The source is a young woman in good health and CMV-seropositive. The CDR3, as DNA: TGTGCCAGCAGTGGGGGACTACGAGGGAGAGCAGATACGCAGTATTTT. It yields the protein CASSGGLRGRADTQYF.